This TCR beta chain was found in a study of Graves' ophthalmopathy and Graves' hyperthyroidism. Amplification from RNA transcripts yielded the TCR beta CDR3 regions. RT-PCR in the first round used HTBI primers; a second-round multiplex PCR followed. TCRdb analysed the multiplex PCR reads with MiXCR anew, one entry per CDR3 protein. The data hold roughly 480,000 distinct CDR3 sequences, with approximately 15% observed a single time. The germline V gene encodes CDR1 MNHEY and CDR2 SVGAGI. The ends were cut back, 0 bases at V and 0 bases at J, with 9 bases in the middle. The CDR3 has 16 residues. There are many counts of this clonotype. The target antigen is unknown. Study results and caveats: Most thyroid clonotypes with frequency above 0.001 were detected in blood too.

Sequencing input: blood. The rearrangement uses TRBV6-5 and TRBJ1-5; perhaps TRBD1 as D (6 bases). This clonotype was obtained from a woman aged 25 to 39 with Graves' ophthalmopathy. CDR3 sequence: CASSYSGGNSNQPQHF. The CDR3 nucleotides read TGTGCCAGCAGTTACTCAGGGGGGAATAGCAATCAGCCCCAGCATTTT.